This T cell receptor beta chain is from a study of T-cell reconstitution after alpha-beta-depleted transplantation in children. The authors prepared the TCRbeta library with unique molecular identifiers. Via MiXCR, TCRdb re-called the PCR reads, giving one row per CDR3 protein. The sample shows 550,000 to 800,000 distinct CDR3 sequences, less than 15% of them seen only once. General observations from the study: A year had passed since transplant, and T-cell counts and diversity by then came mostly from newly produced T cells. Reportedly, only several hundred clones from non-depleted graft cells drove alpha-beta T-cell counts at about two months.

Trimming removed 2 bases from V and 5 bases from J, with 10 bases in between. This CDR3 is 14 amino acids long. Germline V gene lookup returns CDR1 LGHNA and CDR2 YNFKEQ. On this clonotype: Its antigen is as yet unknown.

The sequences come from PBMCs, collected before TCRalphabeta/CD19-depleted stem cell transplant. The TCR sequence derives from a girl aged 2 to 9 with congenital amegakaryocytic thrombocytopenia, due to receive a stem cell transplant. The rearrangement links TRBV4-2 to TRBJ2-1, with D possibly matching TRBD2 (6 bases). CDR3: CASSQLAGNNEQFF. In DNA form, the CDR3 reads TGTGCCAGCAGCCAACTCGCGGGAAACAATGAGCAGTTCTTC.